This T cell receptor beta chain comes out of a study of blood T cell repertoires in COVID-19. Produced via immunoSEQ multiplex PCR; TCRdb's table is partial and in-frame only. The data hold 86,000 or so clones, with 90% to 95% observed a single time. The receptor was derived from a woman aged 45 to 65 in a cohort sampled during active COVID-19. The sample taken for sequencing was peripheral blood.

The CDR3, as DNA: TGCGCCAGCAGCTCCCTCGGACTAGCGGTAAACAATGAGCAGTTCTTC. Translation: CASSSLGLAVNNEQFF. This rearrangement joins TRBV5-1 to TRBJ2-1; 10 nucleotides align to TRBD2. The trim removed 3 bases at V and 5 bases at J, leaving 8 bases unmatched. This CDR3 is 16 amino acids long. In germline, CDR1 is SGHRS, CDR2 YFSETQ.